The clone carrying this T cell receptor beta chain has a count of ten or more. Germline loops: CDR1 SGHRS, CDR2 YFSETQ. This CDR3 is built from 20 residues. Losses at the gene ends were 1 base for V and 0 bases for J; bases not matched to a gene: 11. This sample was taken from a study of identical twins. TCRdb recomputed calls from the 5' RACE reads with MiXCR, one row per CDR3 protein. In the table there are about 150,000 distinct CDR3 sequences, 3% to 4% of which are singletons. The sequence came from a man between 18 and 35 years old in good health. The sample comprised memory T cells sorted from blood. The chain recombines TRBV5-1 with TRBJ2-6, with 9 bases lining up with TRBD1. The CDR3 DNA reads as TGCGCCAGCAGCTTGCATCTAACAGGGGGCCCTCTCTCTGGGGCCAACGTCCTGACTTTC. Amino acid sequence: CASSLHLTGGPLSGANVLTF.